This T cell receptor beta chain was retrieved from a study of blood T cell repertoires in COVID-19. Assay: immunoSEQ multiplex PCR; the TCRdb copy retains only in-frame clones and omits some. The sample yields about 170,000 clones, around four fifths seen once. V dropped 5 bases and J dropped 3 bases, with 11 bases sitting between them. The CDR3 runs to 15 residues. Per germline, CDR1 SEHNR and CDR2 FQNEAQ (reference sequence). Seattle's enrolled individuals joined amid active infection and were then monitored longitudinally. The chain combines TRBV7-9 with TRBJ1-6, with D unresolved. The sequence derives from a woman over 75 with COVID-19, enrolled during active disease. What was sequenced was peripheral blood. CDR3 in DNA: TGTGCCAGCAGCCACTCAGGAATCTATAATTCACCCCTCCACTTT. Translated, it gives CASSHSGIYNSPLHF.